This TCR beta chain was identified during a study of response to subunit inactivated influenza vaccine (dated by TCRdb to the late 2010s). About the study as a whole: The study used deep quantitative T cell receptor repertoire profiling to track responses to a trivalent subunit inactivated influenza vaccine.

Study-wide findings and limitations: According to the authors, only a limited number of new T cells may be recruited by each seasonal influenza vaccination.

Receptors were amplified or captured by RT-PCR. The listed sequencing device is Illumina HiSeq 2500. TCRdb took the public reads, trimmed them with fastp at Q25, ran MiXCR for clone calling and kept in-frame beta chains. Merged by CDR3 protein, the rows form single entries marked with the most common genes and DNA. Across this sample there are some 640,000 distinct CDR3 sequences, with approximately 15% seen only once. Together, the top ten hold around 7.3% of the sample. A remark on this clonotype: It has no known antigen specificity. No base quality values were provided; no much bigger clone lies one nucleotide off.

The sample in question was PBMCs from blood, obtained 14 days before vaccination. This TCR derives from a man between 45 and 60 years old who received an inactivated influenza vaccine. Donor details come from another sample of the same person, matched by shared clones.

The sequence in DNA is TGCAGTGCTAGTAGGCTAGCGGGACGGGATGAGCAGTTCTTC. This translates into CSASRLAGRDEQFF. This chain joins TRBV20-1 to TRBJ2-1, with 9 bases matching TRBD2. The CDR3, cysteine through phenylalanine, is 14 amino acids long. The retained sequence is limited to the CDR3, 42 bases, with the frame set at the first base. V lost 3 bases and J lost 8 bases, and the count of bases not matched to a germline gene is 8. The germline V gene (reference sequence) yields DFQATT for CDR1 and SNEGSKA for CDR2.